Reported below is one T cell receptor (beta chain). Its specificity is not known. These data originate in a study of T cell responses to AZD1222 COVID-19 vaccine. Study-level results: Spike was spanned by vaccine-associated CD4 TCRs, which were dominant at 160-218 and 743-854.

Profiled with immunoSEQ multiplex PCR; TCRdb holds only in-frame clones, not every one. Of over 120,000 clones in the sample, 92% are singletons; the top ten hold around 3.3%. The TCR sequence derives from an adult who received the AZD1222 COVID-19 vaccine. The sequences come from peripheral blood, collected 28 days after the second AZD1222 dose.

The CDR3 DNA reads as TGCAGCGGAGGGATTGTTGGGGTCCCCTATGGCTACACCTTC. It specifies CSGGIVGVPYGYTF. J is TRBJ1-2 and V is TRBV29-1; D not resolved. Germline-derived CDR1 and CDR2 are SQVTM and ANQGSEA. V gave up 7 bases and J gave up 4 bases, with 19 bases separating them. This CDR3 is built from 14 residues.